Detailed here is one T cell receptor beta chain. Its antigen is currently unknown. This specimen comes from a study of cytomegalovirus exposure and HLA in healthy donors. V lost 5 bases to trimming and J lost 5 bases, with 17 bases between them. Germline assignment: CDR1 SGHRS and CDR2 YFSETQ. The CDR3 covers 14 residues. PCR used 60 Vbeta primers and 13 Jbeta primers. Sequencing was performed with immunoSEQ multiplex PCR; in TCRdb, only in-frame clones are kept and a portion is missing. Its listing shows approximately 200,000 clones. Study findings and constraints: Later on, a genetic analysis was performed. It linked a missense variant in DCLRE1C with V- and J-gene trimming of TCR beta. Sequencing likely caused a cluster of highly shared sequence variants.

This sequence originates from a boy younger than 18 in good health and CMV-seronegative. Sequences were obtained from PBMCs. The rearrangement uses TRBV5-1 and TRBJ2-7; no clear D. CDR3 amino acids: CASRGLGSTDEQYF. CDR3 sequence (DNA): TGCGCCAGCAGGGGCCTGGGCAGTACCGACGAGCAGTACTTC.